Listed below are T cell receptor beta chains from one sample, sequenced in a study of identical twins. TCRdb re-derived calls from the 5' RACE reads in MiXCR, one entry per CDR3 protein. Of approximately 620,000 distinct CDR3 sequences listed, 8.6% are singletons. The sample also formed part of further work on yellow fever vaccine responses in identical twins.

Material for sequencing was PBMCs. The origin of the receptors is a woman aged 18-29 years in good health. Both conserved end residues are part of each CDR3. The D gene is left open where the match is weak. Only some rows state a clone size, as once, few, many or a class for expanded clones.

D	V	size	J	DNA	CDR3
-	TRBV20-1	-	TRBJ2-3	TGCAGTGCTAGAGAGATGAAGGGGCGCACAGATACGCAGTATTTT	CSAREMKGRTDTQYF
-	TRBV7-9	many	TRBJ2-1	TGTGCCAGCAGCTCCTTCTCCGGGGAGCAGTTCTTC	CASSSFSGEQFF
-	TRBV7-9	few	TRBJ2-1	TGTGCCAGCAGCCCATACAGGGAAGGGGATGAGCAGTTCTTC	CASSPYREGDEQFF
TRBD2	TRBV20-1	many	TRBJ2-1	TGCAGTGCCCGCGCCGGGACTAACCAGTTCTTC	CSARAGTNQFF
-	TRBV20-1	few	TRBJ2-1	TGCAGTGCCGGCAATTACAATGAGCAGTTCTTC	CSAGNYNEQFF
-	TRBV21-1	-	TRBJ2-7	TGTGCCTCCAGCAAGCATAGTTCGCTAGCGGGGCCCGGGTCCTACGAGCAGTACTTC	CASSKHSSLAGPGSYEQYF
TRBD1	TRBV12-3/TRBV12-4	many	TRBJ2-1	TGTGCCAGCACTCCGTCCGGGACAGCACAGTTCTTC	CASTPSGTAQFF
-	TRBV3-1	-	TRBJ2-3	TGTGCCAGCAGCCAAGATCCAGCGGGCGTCACAGATACGCAGTATTTT	CASSQDPAGVTDTQYF
-	TRBV4-3	-	TRBJ2-1	TGCGCCAGCAGCCAAAAGAGCACAGGCAACTACAATGAGCAGTTCTTC	CASSQKSTGNYNEQFF
-	TRBV3-1	-	TRBJ2-1	TGTGCCAGCAGCCTCCGCGGGGGCAGCCTCAATGAGCAGTTCTTC	CASSLRGGSLNEQFF
TRBD2	TRBV27	-	TRBJ2-4	TGTGCCAGCAGTCCTACTAGGGGGCCTAGCGGGGGACGCAAAAACATTCAGTACTTC	CASSPTRGPSGGRKNIQYF
-	TRBV11-3	-	TRBJ1-6	TGTGCCAGCAGCTTAACGCCGGGCCCGGGAACGCGGGTTCCCCTCCACTTT	CASSLTPGPGTRVPLHF
TRBD1	TRBV2	-	TRBJ2-1	TGTGCCAGCACCGGGACAGAGAGCTCCTACAATGAGCAGTTCTTC	CASTGTESSYNEQFF
-	TRBV2	-	TRBJ1-1	TGTGCCAGCAGTGAAGGGAGATACACTGAAGCTTTCTTT	CASSEGRYTEAFF
TRBD1	TRBV18	few	TRBJ2-7	TGTGCCAGCTCAGGTAACAGGGGTGACGAGCAGTACTTC	CASSGNRGDEQYF
-	TRBV7-8	many	TRBJ2-2	TGTGCCAGCAGCCCCCGAGGCGGGGAAACCGGGGAGCTGTTTTTT	CASSPRGGETGELFF
-	TRBV7-9	few	TRBJ2-7	TGTGCCAGCAGCTTAGATGCCGGGGAGCAGTACTTC	CASSLDAGEQYF
TRBD2	TRBV15	few	TRBJ2-1	TGTGCCACCAGCAGAGATCCCGCCTTGAGCGGGAGGACTTACAATGAGCAGTTCTTC	CATSRDPALSGRTYNEQFF
TRBD2	TRBV20-1	many	TRBJ2-7	TGCAGTGCTCCTAGGACTAGCGAACCCTACGAGCAGTACTTC	CSAPRTSEPYEQYF
-	TRBV29-1	few	TRBJ1-5	TGCAGCGTGAGGACGAATAGCAATCAGCCCCAGCATTTT	CSVRTNSNQPQHF
TRBD1	TRBV20-1	many	TRBJ2-3	TGCAGTGCTAGTGGGCAGGGGGCCGCATATTACACAGATACGCAGTATTTT	CSASGQGAAYYTDTQYF
-	TRBV11-1	-	TRBJ1-1	TGTGCCACCCTCGGACAAATGAACACTGAAGCTTTCTTT	CATLGQMNTEAFF
TRBD1	TRBV11-2	-	TRBJ2-7	TGTGCCAGCAGCTTAGATCTCCGGGACAGGGCCAACGAGCAGTACTTC	CASSLDLRDRANEQYF
TRBD2	TRBV27	-	TRBJ2-2	TGTGCCAGCAGCATTTGGGGGCGGCTAGCGGGAGCGAACACCGGGGAGCTGTTTTTT	CASSIWGRLAGANTGELFF
TRBD1	TRBV28	many	TRBJ2-1	TGTGCCAGCGCGACAGGGGCACTTTACAATGAGCAGTTCTTC	CASATGALYNEQFF
-	TRBV20-1	-	TRBJ1-1	TGCAGTGCTAGACCGGGGACCAGGGACACTGAAGCTTTCTTT	CSARPGTRDTEAFF
-	TRBV24-1	-	TRBJ2-7	TGTGCCACCAGTGACGCGACAGGGAGGAACGAGCAGTACTTC	CATSDATGRNEQYF
-	TRBV6-2/TRBV6-3	-	TRBJ2-5	TGTGCCAGCAGTTCGACTAATTGGGAGACCCAGTACTTC	CASSSTNWETQYF
TRBD2	TRBV27	-	TRBJ2-1	TGTGCCAGCAGTTTTACTAGCGGGGGTGTCACAGGGATTGAGCAGTTCTTC	CASSFTSGGVTGIEQFF
-	TRBV20-1	-	TRBJ2-5	TGCAGTGCTCCACTACCACCGGGACCCAGGGAGACCCAGTACTTC	CSAPLPPGPRETQYF
-	TRBV11-2	-	TRBJ1-2	TGTGCCAGCAGCTTAGGGGTATCCCTTAACTATGGCTACACCTTC	CASSLGVSLNYGYTF
TRBD1	TRBV4-1	many	TRBJ1-5	TGCGCCAGCAGCCAAGATGGGGACAGCCAGCCCCAGCATTTT	CASSQDGDSQPQHF